A selection of T cell receptor beta chains follows, all from one sample in a study of blood T cell repertoires in COVID-19. Some clones are missing from TCRdb's copy, which holds only in-frame ones; the method was immunoSEQ multiplex PCR. The sample carries roughly 200,000 clones, around 80% recorded once. Sample: peripheral blood. These receptors were obtained from a man aged 55 to 70 with acute or convalescent COVID-19. Both conserved end residues are part of each CDR3. D genes are given only for firm matches. Clone size, where shown, is once, few, many, or a class for clones that have expanded.

TRBJ2-3,TRBD2,-,TRBV12-5,CASGLVRDGTSGTDTQYF,TGTGCTAGTGGTTTGGTAAGGGACGGGACTAGCGGCACAGATACGCAGTATTTT
TRBJ1-1,-,-,TRBV7-9,CASSPGWAGPSNTEAFF,TGTGCCAGCAGCCCAGGTTGGGCAGGGCCCTCTAACACTGAAGCTTTCTTT
TRBJ1-1,-,few,TRBV18,CASSPRMAGSTEAFF,TGTGCCAGCTCACCACGGATGGCGGGCAGCACTGAAGCTTTCTTT
TRBJ2-7,TRBD2,-,TRBV5-1,CASSNGGSSYEQYF,TGCGCCAGCAGCAATGGCGGGAGCTCCTACGAGCAGTACTTC
TRBJ1-2,-,few,TRBV30,CAWSRSYGYTF,TGTGCCTGGAGTCGGTCCTATGGCTACACCTTC
TRBJ1-5,TRBD1,-,TRBV15,CATSRDQDRNQPQHF,TGTGCCACCAGCAGAGATCAGGACAGGAATCAGCCCCAGCATTTT
TRBJ2-3,TRBD2,-,TRBV29-1,CSVTQPGGGTDTQYF,TGCAGCGTTACTCAACCCGGGGGAGGGACAGATACGCAGTATTTT
TRBJ2-1,-,-,TRBV6-5,CASSYSGLDLYNEQFF,TGTGCCAGCAGTTACTCAGGCCTAGACTTATACAATGAGCAGTTCTTC
TRBJ2-5,-,-,TRBV6-2/TRBV6-3,CASSYNRDQETQYF,TGTGCCAGCAGTTACAACAGGGACCAAGAGACCCAGTACTTC
TRBJ2-1,-,-,TRBV4-3,CASSQGVGVIAPGSVLFF,TGCGCCAGCAGCCAAGGGGTCGGGGTGATAGCCCCGGGATCGGTCCTGTTCTTC